This TCR beta chain was sequenced for a study of T cell responses to AZD1222 COVID-19 vaccine. Study results and limitations: With two AZD1222 doses given, Spike-specific TCR breadth and depth both rose. A mostly white British donor set with more females was recruited, and clonal diversity was possibly underestimated. None of the repertoires were sampled until the peak T cell response had passed.

The repertoire was sequenced with immunoSEQ multiplex PCR; TCRdb's copy has only in-frame clones and lacks some. Seen here are some 60,000 clones, 70% to 80% observed once, and the top ten hold roughly 4%. Remarks on this clone: Its target is unknown.

Whether given at about 4 or about 12 weeks, second doses were pooled. Trimming pared 5 bases from V and 0 bases from J, leaving 13 bases between. This CDR3 spans 15 amino acids. Per germline, CDR1 SNHLY and CDR2 FYNNEI. The sequence was collected from an adult who received the AZD1222 COVID-19 vaccine. The gene calls are TRBV2 and TRBJ1-2, with D perhaps TRBD1 (5 bases). The input for sequencing was peripheral blood, taken 28 days after the second AZD1222 dose. CDR3 DNA: TGTGCCAGCAGTCGCGGGGCCGAAGCTAACTATGGCTACACCTTC. As protein: CASSRGAEANYGYTF.